This TCR beta chain derives from a study of T-cell reconstitution after alpha-beta-depleted transplantation in children. The study's findings and limits: Roughly two months post-transplant, alpha-beta T cells reportedly originated from several hundred graft clones that had expanded. Once a year had passed after transplant, T-cell counts and diversity came mostly from newly produced T cells.

The CDR3 totals 14 residues. Unmatched junction bases numbered 6, after V lost 6 bases and J lost 3 bases. CDR1 and CDR2 from the germline V gene are DFQATT and SNEGSKA (reference sequence). This clonotype came up many times. The antigen remains unidentified. For TCRbeta, the library was prepared with unique molecular identifiers. Each CDR3 protein gets one entry after TCRdb re-called the PCR reads with MiXCR. The table has about 830,000 distinct CDR3 sequences, around 17% seen once; the top ten hold approximately 5%. This TCR came from a male patient younger than 18 who had a stem cell transplant for acute lymphoblastic leukemia, so the T cells may come from the graft donor. The chain uses TRBV20-1 and TRBJ2-7; 12 positions match TRBD2. Material: PBMCs, mostly from graft donor cells, obtained 360 days after TCRalphabeta/CD19-depleted stem cell transplant. CDR3: CSAETSGRFYEQYF. The CDR3 DNA follows: TGCAGTGCCGAAACTAGCGGGAGGTTCTACGAGCAGTACTTC.